The clone carrying this T cell receptor beta chain was observed at least ten times. Its target is unknown. Mismatch with germline at one junction end may stem from a read error. The data stem from a study of T cells in Graves' hyperthyroidism and ophthalmopathy. The study's findings and limits: Most clonotypes that expanded in the thyroid above 0.001 also showed up in blood.

Germline loops: CDR1 MNHNS, CDR2 SASEGT. This CDR3 is 14 amino acids long. Over 18 months, lack of ophthalmopathy progression marked Graves' hyperthyroidism as stable. Diagnosis rested on symptoms, serum thyroxine and TRAb, thyroid ultrasound, and orbital computed tomography. Using approximately 10 ml of fresh peripheral blood, PBMCs were prepared. The investigators amplified TCR beta CDR3 regions from RNA transcripts. HTBI primers drove first-round RT-PCR of the TCR CDR3. TCRdb reanalysed the multiplex PCR reads using MiXCR and keeps one entry per CDR3 protein. Among about 340,000 distinct CDR3 sequences listed, roughly 18% were seen once.

V and J are TRBV6-1 and TRBJ2-5, with TRBD1 as a possible D gene (5 bases). Sequencing input: blood. This TCR came from a woman in her forties or fifties with Graves' hyperthyroidism. CDR3 bases: TGTGCCAGCAGCGAAGACAGCTTCCAAGAGACCCAGTACTTC. This gives the protein CASSEDSFQETQYF.